The 32 T cell receptor beta chains below all came from one sample that was sequenced in a study of blood T cell repertoires in COVID-19. Profiling relied on immunoSEQ multiplex PCR, and the TCRdb table lists in-frame clones only, not all of them. The sample consists of about 250,000 clones, about four fifths of them appearing once. Source material: peripheral blood. Receptors were obtained from a man older than 75 with acute or convalescent COVID-19.

This clone was detected a few times. The CDR3 DNA follows: TGTGCCAGCAGAAGGTGGCAGGGGGGAACTGAAGCTTTCTTT. The encoded protein is CASRRWQGGTEAFF. The J gene is TRBJ1-1, the V gene TRBV2, with 7 bases lining up with TRBD1. CDR3 length equals 14 residues. Germline V gene lookup returns CDR1 SNHLY and CDR2 FYNNEI. Germline trimming cut 6 bases from V and 5 bases from J; bases unmatched to any gene: 9. Full variable domain (missing parts from reference TRBV2 and TRBJ1-1): EPEVTQTPSHQVTQMGQEVILRCVPISNHLYFYWYRQILGQKVEFLVSFYNNEISEKSEIFDDQFSVERPDGSNFTLKIRSTKLEDSAMYFCASRRWQGGTEAFFGQGTRLTVV.

The chain has TRBV6-6 and TRBJ2-7; tentatively, D is TRBD1 (5 bases). The CDR3 covers 14 residues. Germline V gene data show CDR1 as MNHNY and CDR2 as SVGAGI (reference sequence). With 4 bases removed from V and 2 bases from J, the gap between germline ends came to 12 bases. This chain's CDR3 is CASSSNRNPYEQYF. CDR3 nucleotides: TGTGCCAGCAGTTCGAACAGGAACCCCTACGAGCAGTACTTC.

The gene calls are TRBV7-2 and TRBJ1-1; the match to TRBD1 covers 8 bases. Germline CDR1 SGHTA, CDR2 FQGNSA. The CDR3 totals 14 residues. Trimming took 4 bases from V and 2 from J; bases not matched to a gene: 3. The CDR3 nucleotides are TGTGCCAGCAGCTCACAGGGGGGTAACACTGAAGCTTTCTTT. It encodes CASSSQGGNTEAFF.

The V gene is TRBV20-1, the J gene TRBJ2-1; unclear D gene. Germline V gene sequence: CDR1 DFQATT, CDR2 SNEGSKA (reference sequence). The CDR3 is 12 residues long. Trimming cost V 3 bases and J 6 bases, with 9 bases left between them. In nucleotides, the CDR3 is TGCAGTGCTAGTCGGCCAGGCAATGAGCAGTTCTTC. It yields the protein CSASRPGNEQFF.

This chain joins TRBV10-3 and TRBJ1-2, with 9 bases that match TRBD1. Germline CDR1 and CDR2: ENHRY and SYGVKD. The CDR3 spans 13 residues. Losses at the gene ends were 9 bases for V and 6 bases for J; bases not matched to a gene: 8. The CDR3 spells CAMTGDRDHGYTF. CDR3 coding DNA: TGTGCCATGACCGGGGACAGGGATCATGGCTACACCTTC.

This clone was counted a few times. The chain is built from TRBV13 and TRBJ2-7; 7 nucleotides match TRBD1. The CDR3 has 14 amino acids. V gave up 6 bases and J gave up 1 base; unmatched junction bases: 6. Looked up from germline, CDR1 is PRHDT and CDR2 is FYEKMQ (reference sequence). CDR3 loop: CASSRQGWSYEQYF. The CDR3, as DNA: TGTGCCAGCAGTCGACAGGGATGGTCCTACGAGCAGTACTTC.

The chain joins TRBV5-1 to TRBJ1-5; possibly TRBD1 for D (6 bases). This CDR3 comprises 15 residues. From germline, CDR1 is SGHRS and CDR2 YFSETQ. V was clipped by 3 bases and J by 6 bases, with 16 bases between them. The CDR3 nucleotides read TGCGCCAGCAGCTATGAACCCACAGGGACTCAGCCCCAGCATTTT. Amino acid sequence: CASSYEPTGTQPQHF.

The table lists this clone with a few counts. The chain couples TRBV11-2 to TRBJ2-4; 10 bases are a match to TRBD2. This CDR3 is 14 amino acids long. J gave up 7 bases and V 2 bases, and 2 bases lay outside the gene matches. CDR1 is SGHAT and CDR2 is FQNNGV in the germline V gene. The CDR3: CASSLLSGRNIQYF. The DNA for the CDR3 is TGTGCCAGCAGCTTACTTAGCGGGAGGAACATTCAGTACTTC.

The rearrangement links TRBV6-4 to TRBJ1-6, with 9 bases aligning to TRBD1. After removal of 7 bases from V and 14 bases from J, the junction contained 6 bases not matched to a gene. From germline, CDR1 is MRHNA and CDR2 SNTAGT. The CDR3 runs 12 residues. This chain's CDR3 is CASNATGGTLHF. DNA of the CDR3: TGTGCCAGCAATGCGACAGGGGGAACCCTCCACTTT.

The J gene is TRBJ2-7, the V gene TRBV2, with no clear D. The CDR3 contains 14 residues. CDR1 and CDR2 (germline): SNHLY, FYNNEI. With 3 bases removed from V and 3 bases from J, the gap between germline ends came to 12 bases. As DNA, the CDR3 is TGTGCCAGCAGTGATAGTGCGCCTAACTACGAGCAGTACTTC. Its translation is CASSDSAPNYEQYF.

This chain connects TRBV4-1 to TRBJ2-7, with a tentative D call TRBD2 (5 bases). The germline V gene has CDR1 MGHRA and CDR2 YSYEKL. V was clipped by 0 bases and J by 1 base, with 13 bases between them. This CDR3 has 16 residues. CDR3 loop: CASSQDWTLTSYEQYF. As DNA, the CDR3 is TGCGCCAGCAGCCAAGACTGGACTCTTACTTCCTACGAGCAGTACTTC.

This clone was seen more than once but under ten times. V and J are TRBV5-6 and TRBJ1-1; 7 bases match TRBD1. The V gene end was trimmed by 4 bases and the J gene end by 1 base; junction bases not matched to a gene: 7. Looked up from germline, CDR1 is SGHDT and CDR2 is YYEEEE. CDR3 length: 15 amino acids. The CDR3 bases are TGTGCCAGCAGCCGGAGAGGGGGCTCGAACACTGAAGCTTTCTTT. It encodes CASSRRGGSNTEAFF.

The V and J genes are TRBV24-1 and TRBJ2-2, with 11 bases aligning to TRBD2. The V and J ends lost 3 bases and 5 bases, in that order; junction bases with no gene match: 10. Germline values: CDR1 KGHDR, CDR2 SFDVKD. CDR3 length: 18 amino acids. In DNA, the CDR3 is TGTGCCACCAGTGATACCTTTAGCGGGAGGGCCGTTACCGGGGAGCTGTTTTTT. Encoded protein: CATSDTFSGRAVTGELFF.

About this clone itself: The sample carries other DNA sequences with the same CDR3. V is TRBV12-3 or TRBV12-4 and J is TRBJ2-7, with D hard to call. Trimming stripped 3 bases from V and 3 bases from J, with 9 bases between. This CDR3 has 13 residues. The CDR3 nucleotides are TGTGCCAGCAGTTTGTCTGGCATCTACGAGCAGTACTTC. It codes for CASSLSGIYEQYF.

To note about this clone: Additional DNA sequences in this sample encode the identical CDR3. The genes are TRBV24-1 and TRBJ1-2; TRBD1 agrees at 8 bases. The length of the CDR3 is 13 residues. The V segment lost 4 bases and the J segment 8 bases; nucleotides outside the gene matches: 5. In germline, CDR1 is KGHDR, CDR2 SFDVKD. CDR3 DNA: TGTGCCACCAGTGACACAGGGGGGCTCGGCTACACCTTC. It is translated as CATSDTGGLGYTF.

This chain links TRBV29-1 with TRBJ2-3, with 10 bases aligning to TRBD2. V shed 0 bases and J 5 bases; nucleotides not matched to a gene: 8. This CDR3 has 16 amino acids. Germline V gene sequence: CDR1 SQVTM, CDR2 ANQGSEA. CDR3 sequence reads: CSVEELAGEILDTQYF. CDR3 in DNA: TGCAGCGTTGAAGAGCTAGCGGGAGAGATCTTAGATACGCAGTATTTT.

The V gene is TRBV28, the J gene TRBJ1-5; 9 nucleotides match TRBD1. From germline, CDR1 is MDHEN and CDR2 SYDVKM. The CDR3 has 12 residues. J gave up 6 bases and V 11 bases, and 5 bases lay outside the gene matches. DNA of the CDR3: TGTGCCGTCCGACAGGGGGGTCAGCCCCAGCATTTT. This gives the protein CAVRQGGQPQHF. Drawing the rest from reference TRBV28 and TRBJ1-5, the complete variable domain is DVKVTQSSRYLVKRTGEKVFLECVQDMDHENMFWYRQDPGLGLRLIYFSYDVKMKEKGDIPEGYSVSREKKERFSLILESASTNQTSMYLCAVRQGGQPQHFGDGTRLSIL.

The rearrangement uses TRBV7-7 and TRBJ2-2; 8 nucleotides match TRBD1. With 1 base clipped from V and 4 bases from J, the junction kept 5 bases outside the gene matches. The germline gives CDR1 SSHAT, CDR2 FNYEAQ (reference sequence). The CDR3 spans 16 residues. The DNA of the CDR3 is TGTGCCAGCAGCTTAGGGTCAGGGGGCTTCACCGGGGAGCTGTTTTTT. This encodes CASSLGSGGFTGELFF.

V gene TRBV2 combines with J gene TRBJ2-3, with 14 nucleotides matching TRBD2. CDR3 length: 18 amino acids. V gave up 1 base and J gave up 2 bases; unmatched junction bases: 5. CDR1 and CDR2 from the germline V gene are SNHLY and FYNNEI. CDR3 coding DNA: TGTGCCAGCAGTGAAGGACTAGCGGGGGGGCTGAACACAGATACGCAGTATTTT. Amino acids: CASSEGLAGGLNTDTQYF.

This clone was observed a single time. J is TRBJ2-2 and V is TRBV10-3; 9 bases map to TRBD1. This CDR3 is 15 amino acids long. Per the germline V gene, CDR1 is ENHRY and CDR2 is SYGVKD. V lost 4 bases and J lost 7; bases outside the gene matches: 7. CDR3 in amino acids: CAISAPGTGHGELFF. CDR3 in DNA: TGTGCCATCAGTGCTCCCGGGACAGGGCACGGGGAGCTGTTTTTT.

This clone occurred a few times. V is TRBV4-1 and J is TRBJ1-6, with 7 bases that match TRBD1. This CDR3 has 16 amino acids. J was trimmed by 9 bases and V by 3 bases; bases with no gene match: 11. Per the germline V gene, CDR1 is MGHRA and CDR2 is YSYEKL. DNA for the CDR3: TGCGCCAGCAGCCATTTAGTGGGACAGAGGGCTTCACCCCTCCACTTT. It specifies CASSHLVGQRASPLHF.

The chain combines TRBV4-1 with TRBJ2-1; 8 nucleotides agree with TRBD1. The germline CDR1 and CDR2 sequences are MGHRA and YSYEKL. CDR3 length equals 13 residues. V lost 0 bases to trimming and J lost 9 bases; unmatched junction nucleotides: 1. CDR3 in amino acids: CASSQEGTGEQFF. As DNA, the CDR3 is TGCGCCAGCAGCCAAGAAGGGACAGGTGAGCAGTTCTTC.

This rearrangement joins TRBV5-6 to TRBJ1-6, with D unresolved. The CDR3 runs 15 residues. Per germline, CDR1 SGHDT and CDR2 YYEEEE. V dropped 4 bases and J dropped 14 bases, with 22 bases sitting between them. For the CDR3, the DNA is TGTGCCAGCAGCGTGCGGGCCCCATTGTTGATGGCCCTCCACTTT. It specifies CASSVRAPLLMALHF.

The J gene is TRBJ2-7, the V gene TRBV6-5; 9 nucleotides match TRBD2. CDR1 MNHEY and CDR2 SVGAGI come from the germline V gene. V lost 6 bases, J lost 3 bases, and 3 bases stayed unmatched. The CDR3 consists of 13 residues. The CDR3, as DNA: TGTGCCAGCAGGTCAGCGGGGGGCTACGAGCAGTACTTC. This codes for CASRSAGGYEQYF.

Worth noting for this clone: Distinct nucleotide sequences in the sample also encode this CDR3. The V call is TRBV6-5, the J call TRBJ1-3; perhaps TRBD1 as D (5 bases). CDR3 length equals 14 residues. Trimming took off 6 bases at V and 0 bases at J, with 9 bases between the two ends. Germline V gene data show CDR1 as MNHEY and CDR2 as SVGAGI. CDR3 sequence reads: CASRRDSSGNTIYF. The CDR3, as DNA: TGTGCCAGCAGACGCGACAGCTCTGGAAACACCATATATTTT.

This clone came up once. The chain employs TRBV18 and TRBJ2-3; a possible D gene is TRBD2 (6 bases). The germline gives CDR1 KGHSH, CDR2 LQKENI. The CDR3 loop spans 14 amino acids. V shed 6 bases and J shed 2 bases, with 12 bases lying between them. This CDR3 reads CASSPDYNTDTQYF. DNA for the CDR3: TGTGCCAGCTCTCCGGACTATAACACAGATACGCAGTATTTT.

The rearrangement links TRBV6-6 to TRBJ1-6; TRBD1 might be the D (6 bases). Deletions cut 0 bases from V and 6 bases from J, with 12 bases between. This CDR3 contains 16 residues. Looked up from germline, CDR1 is MNHNY and CDR2 is SVGAGI (reference sequence). CDR3 nucleotides: TGTGCCAGCAGTTACTCGTTGGGGGCGAGTAATTCACCCCTCCACTTT. Amino acid sequence: CASSYSLGASNSPLHF.

V gene TRBV7-2 combines with J gene TRBJ2-2, with D perhaps matching TRBD2 (6 bases). The V gene's germline CDR1 is SGHTA and CDR2 FQGNSA. V lost 0 bases, J lost 7 bases, and 12 bases lay in between. The CDR3 loop spans 15 amino acids. CDR3 in amino acids: CASSLAGGAFGELFF. In DNA, the CDR3 is TGTGCCAGCAGCTTAGCAGGAGGGGCCTTCGGGGAGCTGTTTTTT. Full variable domain (rest looked up from reference TRBV7-2 and TRBJ2-2): GAGVSQSPSNKVTEKGKDVELRCDPISGHTALYWYRQSLGQGLEFLIYFQGNSAPDKSGLPSDRFSAERTGGSVSTLTIQRTQQEDSAVYLCASSLAGGAFGELFFGEGSRLTVL.

J is TRBJ1-4 and V is TRBV5-1; D gene unclear. Germline loops: CDR1 SGHRS, CDR2 YFSETQ. The CDR3 consists of 15 residues. Between the trimmed V and J ends, which lost 4 bases and 0 bases, there was a span of 10 bases. The CDR3 DNA is TGCGCCAGCAGCCGCGTATCCGCAACTAATGAAAAACTGTTTTTT. Its translation is CASSRVSATNEKLFF.

V and J are TRBV3-1 (or the pseudogene TRBV3-2) and TRBJ1-1; unclear D gene. V lost 4 bases to trimming and J lost 5 bases, with 8 bases between them. The CDR3 is made up of 12 amino acids. Germline loops: CDR1 LGHDT, CDR2 YNNKEL (reference sequence). This chain's CDR3 is CASSLSRTEAFF. CDR3 bases: TGTGCCAGCAGCCTTTCCCGGACTGAAGCTTTCTTT.

This clone has only a few counts. This sequence joins TRBV4-1 and TRBJ2-2; D is undetermined. Per the germline V gene, CDR1 is MGHRA and CDR2 is YSYEKL. The V end lost 2 bases, the J end lost 0 bases, and 10 bases lay between the germline ends. The length of the CDR3 is 16 residues. The CDR3 region is CASSQYYPPNTGELFF. In nucleotides, the CDR3 is TGCGCCAGCAGCCAATATTATCCTCCGAACACCGGGGAGCTGTTTTTT.

To note about this clone: A junction end diverges from the germline sequence, so it may reflect a read error. CDR3 in DNA: TGTGCCAGCAGTGAAGCTTATAGCGGGAGGTCCTCCGAGCAGTACTTC. Protein sequence: CASSEAYSGRSSEQYF. The genes are TRBV6-1 and TRBJ2-7; 10 bases fit TRBD2. Germline loops: CDR1 MNHNS, CDR2 SASEGT. CDR3 length: 16 amino acids.